This T cell receptor (beta chain) was identified during a study of blood T cells in healthy people across ages. The CDR3 is made up of 13 amino acids. Germline V gives CDR1 DFQATT, CDR2 SNEGSKA (reference sequence). A second PCR, run for about 7 to 12 cycles, used a sample-barcoded 5' primer plus a J-beta primer mix. A template-switch adaptor with 12 random nucleotides tagged each cDNA molecule. TCRdb ran MiXCR on the 5' RACE reads and lists one entry per CDR3 protein. The sample holds some 1.5 million distinct CDR3 sequences; roughly 27% are singletons and the top ten take 7.7%. Turning to this clonotype: No antigen is known for it. The junction differs from germline at one of its ends, possibly a read error.

Findings and limits, study-wide: More naive CD4+ cells and higher diversity marked long-lived donors relative to aged donors.

What was sequenced was blood. This sequence joins TRBV20-1 and TRBJ2-3; D remains ambiguous. This TCR came from a woman younger than 45 in good health. In nucleotides, the CDR3 is TGCAGTGCTATAGAAGATAGCACAGATACGCGGTATTTT. Its protein product is CSAIEDSTDTRYF.